The clone carrying this T cell receptor (beta chain) was observed a handful of times. This sample was taken from a study of blood T cell repertoires in COVID-19. Study as a whole: Samples came from the United States, Italy and Spain, spanning acute and convalescent COVID-19. From T cells, B-cell-depleted T cells, or PBMCs came the material, which was cDNA or gDNA.

As processed by the authors: Amplification with reference gene primers provided the estimates of nucleated cell counts. Here immunoSEQ multiplex PCR was the method, and the copy in TCRdb shows in-frame clones only, minus some. D and trimming were read from the DNA, whereas the V and J calls and clone size are those reported in that table. The sample has 120,000 to 150,000 clones; more than 80% are singletons. The sample taken for sequencing was peripheral blood. This TCR was sampled from a human donor in a cohort sampled during active COVID-19.

CDR3: CASSRQGSYGYTF. In DNA form, the CDR3 reads TGTGCCAGTAGTAGACAGGGGTCGTATGGCTACACCTTC. V gene TRBV19 combines with J gene TRBJ1-2, with 8 bases identical to TRBD1. Germline CDR1 is LNHDA and CDR2 is SQIVND (reference sequence). The CDR3 has 13 amino acids. Losses at the gene ends were 4 bases for V and 5 bases for J; bases not matched to a gene: 3.